The 22 T cell receptor beta chains below were found in one sample sequenced in a study of cytomegalovirus exposure and HLA in healthy donors. Assay used: immunoSEQ multiplex PCR; TCRdb lists only in-frame clones, some missing. The repertoire has around 80,000 clones, 85% to 95% of them found once; the top ten carry around 0.69%. Sample: PBMCs. These receptors originate from a woman aged 18-29 years in good health and CMV-seronegative.

The chain combines TRBV5-6 with TRBJ2-3, with a weak D call TRBD1 (6 bases). CDR3 size: 15 residues. V was shortened by 0 bases and J by 1 base, with 9 bases between the two germline ends. Germline CDR1 SGHDT, CDR2 YYEEEE. This chain's CDR3 is CASSLGGGRTDTQYF. For the CDR3, the DNA is TGTGCCAGCAGCTTGGGAGGGGGACGCACAGATACGCAGTATTTT. The variable domain in full, completed from reference TRBV5-6 and TRBJ2-3, reads DAGVTQSPTHLIKTRGQQVTLRCSPKSGHDTVSWYQQALGQGPQFIFQYYEEEERQRGNFPDRFSGHQFPNYSSELNVNALLLGDSALYLCASSLGGGRTDTQYFGPGTRLTVL.

J is TRBJ2-5 and V is TRBV30; 9 positions agree with TRBD2. CDR3 length: 19 amino acids. CDR1 GTSNPN and CDR2 SVGIG come from the germline V gene (reference sequence). Germline trimming cut 2 bases from V and 2 bases from J; bases unmatched to any gene: 18. The CDR3 is CAWSPYSGRGDLGQETQYF. DNA for the CDR3: TGTGCCTGGAGTCCCTATAGCGGGAGAGGGGATTTGGGACAAGAGACCCAGTACTTC.

The chain employs TRBV4-3 and TRBJ2-7, with D unclear. CDR1 and CDR2 (germline): LGHNA, YSLEER. Trimming pared 2 bases from V and 3 bases from J, leaving 8 bases between. CDR3 length equals 13 residues. The CDR3 bases are TGCGCCAGCAGCCAACTAATGTTCTACGAGCAGTACTTC. Protein: CASSQLMFYEQYF.

This chain connects TRBV6-6 to TRBJ2-5; TRBD1 matches 9 bases. The trim removed 6 bases at V and 5 bases at J, leaving 13 bases unmatched. Germline V CDR1 and CDR2: MNHNY, SVGAGI (reference sequence). The CDR3 is made up of 16 amino acids. For the CDR3, the DNA is TGTGCCAGCAGCCAAACCGTTACAGGGGGCGTGGAGACCCAGTACTTC. Amino acid sequence: CASSQTVTGGVETQYF.

The rearrangement uses TRBV19 and TRBJ2-7; 7 positions agree with TRBD2. Germline V gives CDR1 LNHDA, CDR2 SQIVND (reference sequence). V was clipped by 1 base and J by 2 bases; unmatched bases: 11. The CDR3 covers 17 residues. CDR3 in DNA: TGTGCCAGTAGTATAGCCCAAGCGGGAACCGTGGCCTACGAGCAGTACTTC. Protein product: CASSIAQAGTVAYEQYF.

The gene calls are TRBV10-2 and TRBJ1-1, with D hard to call. The CDR3 runs 12 residues. Deletions cut 8 bases from V and 1 base from J, with 8 bases between. Germline loops: CDR1 WSHSY, CDR2 SAAADI. CDR3 in amino acids: CASWAGNTEAFF. In DNA form, the CDR3 reads TGCGCCAGCTGGGCAGGGAACACTGAAGCTTTCTTT.

The chain couples TRBV21-1 to TRBJ1-1; the tabulated D call, TRBD1, remains unverified against the DNA. TRBV21-1 is tagged as a pseudogene. CDR3 size: 11 residues. CDR3 loop: CASSKTGEAFF. CDR3 DNA: TGTGCCAGCAGCAAGACAGGTGAAGCTTTCTTT.

V and J are TRBV5-1 and TRBJ2-2; 9 positions agree with TRBD2. The CDR3 loop spans 15 amino acids. After removal of 6 bases from V and 4 bases from J, the junction contained 7 bases not matched to a gene. The germline CDR1 and CDR2 sequences are SGHRS and YFSETQ. The DNA for the CDR3 is TGCGCCAGCACTGAGCGGGGGGCCGGCACCGGGGAGCTGTTTTTT. Its translation: CASTERGAGTGELFF.

The chain couples TRBV7-9 to TRBJ2-1, with D possibly being TRBD1 (5 bases). CDR3 length: 14 amino acids. With 10 bases removed from V and 8 bases from J, the gap between germline ends came to 21 bases. Per germline, CDR1 SEHNR and CDR2 FQNEAQ (reference sequence). As DNA, the CDR3 is TGTGCCACCGAAGGGGCCCTCAAAGAGGATGAGCAGTTCTTC. This translates into CATEGALKEDEQFF.

The V and J genes are TRBV29-1 and TRBJ1-1, with a possible D match to TRBD1 (5 bases). The V gene lost 5 bases and the J gene lost 2 bases, with 12 bases spanning the gap. This CDR3 has 13 amino acids. In germline, CDR1 is SQVTM, CDR2 ANQGSEA. This CDR3 is CSVSTTDNTEAFF. The CDR3 DNA is TGCAGCGTTTCTACGACAGATAACACTGAAGCTTTCTTT. Full variable domain (rest looked up from reference TRBV29-1 and TRBJ1-1): SAVISQKPSRDICQRGTSLTIQCQVDSQVTMMFWYRQQPGQSLTLIATANQGSEATYESGFVIDKFPISRPNLTFSTLTVSNMSPEDSSIYLCSVSTTDNTEAFFGQGTRLTVV.

The chain is built from TRBV2 and TRBJ1-6; D is possibly TRBD1 (6 bases). Between the trimmed V and J ends, which lost 1 base and 0 bases, there was a span of 10 bases. The CDR3 extends over 17 amino acids. Looked up from germline, CDR1 is SNHLY and CDR2 is FYNNEI. CDR3: CASSEGGGGSYNSPLHF. The CDR3, as DNA: TGTGCCAGCAGTGAAGGGGGAGGGGGCTCCTATAATTCACCCCTCCACTTT.

This chain connects TRBV6-5 to TRBJ2-5; perhaps TRBD2 as D (6 bases). Germline CDR1 is MNHEY and CDR2 is SVGAGI. Trimming shortened V by 0 bases and J by 4 bases, and 12 bases separated the two germline ends. The CDR3 spans 15 residues. Written as DNA, the CDR3 is TGTGCCAGCAGTTACTCGGGGGAGGATGGAGAGACCCAGTACTTC. It translates to CASSYSGEDGETQYF.

The J gene is TRBJ2-7, the V gene TRBV18; 8 nucleotides agree with TRBD1. V dropped 6 bases and J dropped 1; count of bases not matched to a gene: 11. The CDR3 runs 16 residues. Germline V gene data show CDR1 as KGHSH and CDR2 as LQKENI. CDR3 bases: TGTGCCAGCTCGGAAGGTTGGACAGGGAAATCCTACGAGCAGTACTTC. It translates to CASSEGWTGKSYEQYF.

The chain has TRBV4-1 and TRBJ1-5; maybe TRBD1 (5 bases). With 1 base removed from V and 9 bases from J, the gap between germline ends came to 16 bases. Looked up from germline, CDR1 is MGHRA and CDR2 is YSYEKL. CDR3 length equals 15 residues. The CDR3 coding sequence is TGCGCCAGCAGCCAAGTCAGGGAGGATTTTGTGCCCCAGCATTTT. It is translated as CASSQVREDFVPQHF.

The chain recombines TRBV6-5 with TRBJ2-1, with D tentatively TRBD1 (6 bases). Looked up from germline, CDR1 is MNHEY and CDR2 is SVGAGI. The V end lost 5 bases, the J end lost 5 bases, and 13 bases lay between the germline ends. The CDR3 extends over 14 amino acids. The CDR3 loop is CASSTGIRNNEQFF. The CDR3 DNA is TGTGCCAGCAGTACAGGGATTAGGAACAATGAGCAGTTCTTC.

This clone has a single count. The V and J genes are TRBV18 and TRBJ1-2, with D possibly matching TRBD1 (5 bases). V was pared by 3 bases and J by 2 bases, with 13 bases between. The germline gives CDR1 KGHSH, CDR2 LQKENI. The CDR3 consists of 15 residues. The CDR3 reads CASSPRDGDNYGYTF. Here the CDR3 DNA reads TGTGCCAGCTCACCGCGGGACGGGGACAACTATGGCTACACCTTC.

The chain combines TRBV9 with TRBJ1-5, with unresolved D. Trimming left V 0 bases short and J 6 bases short, with 10 bases between. CDR3 size: 14 residues. Germline CDR1 is SGDLS and CDR2 is YYNGEE. The CDR3 DNA reads TGTGCCAGCAGCGTAGGATCCCGGGGTCAGCCCCAGCATTTT. Its protein product is CASSVGSRGQPQHF.

V is TRBV7-2 and J is TRBJ1-4; D might be TRBD1 (6 bases). V gave up 0 bases and J gave up 8 bases, with 7 bases separating them. The germline V gene has CDR1 SGHTA and CDR2 FQGNSA. The CDR3 runs to 13 residues. CDR3 amino acids: CASSLARGEKLFF. In DNA, the CDR3 is TGTGCCAGCAGCTTAGCTAGGGGGGAAAAACTGTTTTTT.

The chain combines TRBV10-3 with TRBJ2-2; 11 bases map to TRBD1. The CDR3 has 18 residues. V trimming: 6 bases; J trimming: 4 bases; junction bases outside the gene matches: 13. Germline V lookup: CDR1 ENHRY, CDR2 SYGVKD. The DNA for the CDR3 is TGTGCCATCAGCCGGACAGGGGGCGATTTTGGGAGCACCGGGGAGCTGTTTTTT. It specifies CAISRTGGDFGSTGELFF.

This clone was detected only once. The gene calls are TRBV5-1 and TRBJ2-7; 7 nucleotides agree with TRBD1. V was pared by 5 bases and J by 2 bases, with 7 bases of the junction left unmatched. Germline V gives CDR1 SGHRS, CDR2 YFSETQ. This CDR3 has 14 amino acids. CDR3 sequence (DNA): TGCGCCAGCAGGTCACAGGGGTCTACCTACGAGCAGTACTTC. Translated: CASRSQGSTYEQYF. Based on the CDR3 plus reference TRBV5-1 and TRBJ2-7, the full variable domain is KAGVTQTPRYLIKTRGQQVTLSCSPISGHRSVSWYQQTPGQGLQFLFEYFSETQRNKGNFPGRFSGRQFSNSRSEMNVSTLELGDSALYLCASRSQGSTYEQYFGPGTRLTVT.

This chain joins TRBV27 and TRBJ1-2, with D tentatively TRBD1 (5 bases). V was shortened by 5 bases and J by 5 bases, with 18 bases between the two germline ends. This CDR3 spans 15 amino acids. Germline CDR1 MNHEY, CDR2 SMNVEV (reference sequence). Here the CDR3 DNA reads TGTGCCAGCAGTCCTCCACCCGGGGGGGGGTATGGCTACACCTTC. Its protein is CASSPPPGGGYGYTF.

This chain connects TRBV9 to TRBJ2-1, with 8 positions matching TRBD2. V shed 3 bases and J 8 bases; nucleotides not matched to a gene: 13. Looked up from germline, CDR1 is SGDLS and CDR2 is YYNGEE. The CDR3 runs 16 residues. The DNA for the CDR3 is TGTGCCAGCAGCGGTCACGGGGGGGAACGGTACGATGAGCAGTTCTTC. Its protein is CASSGHGGERYDEQFF.